Listed here is a single TCR beta chain. The CDR3 is cut off 3 residues early in the read; its end comes from the germline J gene. This entry belongs to a study of Tregs in tolerant kidney transplant recipients. The CDR3 is made up of 14 amino acids. Germline CDR1 and CDR2: SGHRS and YFSETQ. Trimming took 3 bases from V and 2 from J, leaving 11 bases between them. Data came from immunoSEQ multiplex PCR; TCRdb stores just in-frame clones and leaves some out. The table for this sample gives 50,000 or so clones. The chain has TRBV5-1 and TRBJ1-2, with D tentatively TRBD1 (6 bases). The TCR comes from a human donor who received a combined kidney and bone marrow transplant. Sequences were derived from CD4+ T cells from blood, sampled before the transplant. CDR3 loop: CASSSGQTNYGYTF. Partial CDR3 DNA: TGCGCCAGCAGCTCCGGACAGACCAACTATGGC.